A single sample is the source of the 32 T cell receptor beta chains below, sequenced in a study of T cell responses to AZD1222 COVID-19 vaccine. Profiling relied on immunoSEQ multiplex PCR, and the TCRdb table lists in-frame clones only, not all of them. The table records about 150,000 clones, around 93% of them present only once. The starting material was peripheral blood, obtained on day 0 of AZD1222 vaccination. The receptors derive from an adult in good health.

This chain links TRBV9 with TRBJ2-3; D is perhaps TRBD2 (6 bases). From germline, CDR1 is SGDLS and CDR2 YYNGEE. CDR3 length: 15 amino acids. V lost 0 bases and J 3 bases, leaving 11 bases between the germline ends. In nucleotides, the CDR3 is TGTGCCAGCAGCGTAGCAGGAGGGGAGACAGATACGCAGTATTTT. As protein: CASSVAGGETDTQYF.

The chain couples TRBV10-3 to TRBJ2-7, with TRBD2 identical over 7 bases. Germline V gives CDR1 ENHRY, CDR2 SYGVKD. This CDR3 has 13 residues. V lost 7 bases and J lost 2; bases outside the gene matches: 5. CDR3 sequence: CAITPGRTYEQYF. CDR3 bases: TGTGCCATCACCCCCGGGAGGACCTACGAGCAGTACTTC.

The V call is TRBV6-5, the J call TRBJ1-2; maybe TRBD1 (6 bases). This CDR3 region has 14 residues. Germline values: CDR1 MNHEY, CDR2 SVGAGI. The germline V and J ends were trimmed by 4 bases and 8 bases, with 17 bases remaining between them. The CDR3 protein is CASSSHRQGHGYTF. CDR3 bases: TGTGCCAGCAGTTCACATCGTCAGGGGCACGGCTACACCTTC.

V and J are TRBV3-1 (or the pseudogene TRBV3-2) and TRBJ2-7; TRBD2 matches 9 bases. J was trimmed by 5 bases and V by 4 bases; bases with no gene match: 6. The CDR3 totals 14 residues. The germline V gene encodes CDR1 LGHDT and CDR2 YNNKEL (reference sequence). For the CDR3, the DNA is TGTGCCAGCAGCCCGCGGGCTAGCGGGGACGAGCAGTACTTC. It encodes CASSPRASGDEQYF.

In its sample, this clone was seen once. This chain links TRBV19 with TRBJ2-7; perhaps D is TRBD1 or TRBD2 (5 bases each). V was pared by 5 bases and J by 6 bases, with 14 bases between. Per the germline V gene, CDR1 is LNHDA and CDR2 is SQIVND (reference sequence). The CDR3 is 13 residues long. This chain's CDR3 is CASSPRPGGEQYF. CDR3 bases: TGTGCCAGTAGTCCCCGTCCTGGGGGCGAGCAGTACTTC.

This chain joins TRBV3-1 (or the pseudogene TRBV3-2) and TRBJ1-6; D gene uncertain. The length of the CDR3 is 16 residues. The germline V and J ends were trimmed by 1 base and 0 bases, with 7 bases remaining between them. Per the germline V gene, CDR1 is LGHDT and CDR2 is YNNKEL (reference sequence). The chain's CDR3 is CASSQAPASYNSPLHF. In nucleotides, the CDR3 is TGTGCCAGCAGCCAAGCCCCGGCCTCCTATAATTCACCCCTCCACTTT.

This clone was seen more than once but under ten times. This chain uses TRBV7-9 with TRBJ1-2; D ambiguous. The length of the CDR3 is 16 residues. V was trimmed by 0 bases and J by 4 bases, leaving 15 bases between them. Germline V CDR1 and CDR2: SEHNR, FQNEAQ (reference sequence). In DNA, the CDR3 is TGTGCCAGCAGCTTAGCCCTCGGAACGTCGGCCTATGGCTACACCTTC. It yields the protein CASSLALGTSAYGYTF.

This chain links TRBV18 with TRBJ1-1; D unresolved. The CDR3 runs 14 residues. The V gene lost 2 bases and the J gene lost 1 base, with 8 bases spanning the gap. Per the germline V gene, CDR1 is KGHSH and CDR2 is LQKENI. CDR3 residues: CASSPGRENTEAFF. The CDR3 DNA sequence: TGTGCCAGCTCACCAGGTAGAGAGAACACTGAAGCTTTCTTT. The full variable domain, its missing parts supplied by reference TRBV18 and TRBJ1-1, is NAGVMQNPRHLVRRRGQEARLRCSPMKGHSHVYWYRQLPEEGLKFMVYLQKENIIDESGMPKERFSAEFPKEGPSILRIQQVVRGDSAAYFCASSPGRENTEAFFGQGTRLTVV.

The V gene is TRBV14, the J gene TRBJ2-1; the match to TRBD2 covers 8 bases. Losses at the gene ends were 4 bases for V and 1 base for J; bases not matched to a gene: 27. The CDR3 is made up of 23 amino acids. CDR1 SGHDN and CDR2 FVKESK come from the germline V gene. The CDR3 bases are TGTGCCAGCAGCCCTACACGGGCGGATAGCGGGAATTTTCGGGGTTTGTCCTACAATGAGCAGTTCTTC. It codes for CASSPTRADSGNFRGLSYNEQFF. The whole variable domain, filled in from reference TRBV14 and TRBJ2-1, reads EAGVTQFPSHSVIEKGQTVTLRCDPISGHDNLYWYRRVMGKEIKFLLHFVKESKQDESGMPNNRFLAERTGGTYSTLKVQPAELEDSGVYFCASSPTRADSGNFRGLSYNEQFFGPGTRLTVL.

Here the CDR3 DNA reads TGTGCCAGCAGTTTCCTCGGGACCTCAAACATTCAGTACTTC. It codes for CASSFLGTSNIQYF. The rearrangement joins TRBV2 to TRBJ2-4, with D tentatively TRBD1 or TRBD2 (5 bases each). Germline assignment: CDR1 SNHLY and CDR2 FYNNEI. The V and J ends lost 5 bases and 6 bases respectively, with 14 bases between them. The CDR3 contains 14 residues.

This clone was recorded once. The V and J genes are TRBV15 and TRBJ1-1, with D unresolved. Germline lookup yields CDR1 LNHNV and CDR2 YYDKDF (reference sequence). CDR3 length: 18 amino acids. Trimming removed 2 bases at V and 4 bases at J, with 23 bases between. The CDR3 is CATSRIQGWEEGSTEAFF. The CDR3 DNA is TGTGCCACCAGCAGAATCCAAGGGTGGGAAGAAGGGAGCACTGAAGCTTTCTTT.

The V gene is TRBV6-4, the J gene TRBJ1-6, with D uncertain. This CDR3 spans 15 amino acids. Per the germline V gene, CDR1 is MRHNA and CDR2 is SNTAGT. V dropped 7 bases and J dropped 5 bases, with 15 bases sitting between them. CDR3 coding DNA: TGTGCCAGCAAACCTCGAGGAAACGATAATTCACCCCTCCACTTT. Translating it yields CASKPRGNDNSPLHF.

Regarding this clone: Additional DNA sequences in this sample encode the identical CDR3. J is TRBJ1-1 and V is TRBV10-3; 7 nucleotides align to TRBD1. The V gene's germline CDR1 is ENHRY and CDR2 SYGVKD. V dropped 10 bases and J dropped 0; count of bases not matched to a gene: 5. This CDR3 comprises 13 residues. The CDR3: CATRTGMNTEAFF. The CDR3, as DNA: TGTGCCACCCGGACAGGCATGAACACTGAAGCTTTCTTT.

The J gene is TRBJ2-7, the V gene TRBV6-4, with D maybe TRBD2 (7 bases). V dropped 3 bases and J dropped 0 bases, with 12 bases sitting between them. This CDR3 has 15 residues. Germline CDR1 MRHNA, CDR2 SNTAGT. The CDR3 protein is CASSEGGGASYEQYF. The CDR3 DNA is TGTGCCAGCAGTGAAGGGGGGGGAGCCTCCTACGAGCAGTACTTC.

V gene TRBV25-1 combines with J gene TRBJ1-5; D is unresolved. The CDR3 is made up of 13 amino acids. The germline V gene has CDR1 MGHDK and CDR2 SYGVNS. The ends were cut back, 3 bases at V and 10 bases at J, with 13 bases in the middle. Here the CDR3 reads CASSDLRGGPQHF. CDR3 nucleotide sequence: TGTGCCAGCAGTGATCTCCGGGGAGGTCCCCAGCATTTT.

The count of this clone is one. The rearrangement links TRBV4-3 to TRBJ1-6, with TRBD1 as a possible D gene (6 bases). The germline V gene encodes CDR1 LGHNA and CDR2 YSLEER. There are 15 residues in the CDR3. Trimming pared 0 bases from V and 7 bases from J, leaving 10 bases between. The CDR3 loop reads CASSQDSGQNSPLHF. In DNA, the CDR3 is TGCGCCAGCAGCCAAGATTCCGGACAGAATTCACCCCTCCACTTT.

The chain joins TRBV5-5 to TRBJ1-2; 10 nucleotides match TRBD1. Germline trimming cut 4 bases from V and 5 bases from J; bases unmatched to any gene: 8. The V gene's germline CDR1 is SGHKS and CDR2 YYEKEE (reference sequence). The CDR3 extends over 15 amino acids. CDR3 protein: CASSLRDRGGYGYTF. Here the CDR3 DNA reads TGTGCCAGCAGCCTGCGGGACAGGGGAGGGTATGGCTACACCTTC.

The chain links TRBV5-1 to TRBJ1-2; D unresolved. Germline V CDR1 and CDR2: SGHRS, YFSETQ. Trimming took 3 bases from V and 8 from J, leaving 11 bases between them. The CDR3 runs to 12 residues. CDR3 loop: CASSSMTGGYTF. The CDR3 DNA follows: TGCGCCAGCAGCTCTATGACGGGAGGCTACACCTTC.

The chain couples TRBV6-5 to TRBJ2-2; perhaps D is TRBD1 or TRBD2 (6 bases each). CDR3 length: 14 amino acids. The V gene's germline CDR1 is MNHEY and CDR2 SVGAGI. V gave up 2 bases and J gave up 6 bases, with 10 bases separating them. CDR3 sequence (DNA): TGTGCCAGCAGTTACATGGGGGGCTCCGGGGAGCTGTTTTTT. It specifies CASSYMGGSGELFF.

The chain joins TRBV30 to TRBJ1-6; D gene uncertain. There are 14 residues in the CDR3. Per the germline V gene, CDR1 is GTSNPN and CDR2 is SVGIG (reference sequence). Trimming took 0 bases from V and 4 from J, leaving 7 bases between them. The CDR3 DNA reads TGTGCCTGGAGTGTCACGGGTTATAATTCACCCCTCCACTTT. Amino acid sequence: CAWSVTGYNSPLHF.

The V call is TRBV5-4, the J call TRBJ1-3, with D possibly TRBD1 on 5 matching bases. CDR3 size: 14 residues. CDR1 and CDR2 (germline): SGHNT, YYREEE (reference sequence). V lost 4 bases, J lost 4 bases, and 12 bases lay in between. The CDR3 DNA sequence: TGTGCCAGCAGCCCCGCAGGGACCGGAAACACCATATATTTT. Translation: CASSPAGTGNTIYF.

The CDR3 reads CASSLGADTYNEQFF. For the CDR3, the DNA is TGTGCCAGCAGCCTGGGGGCAGATACCTACAATGAGCAGTTCTTC. The J gene is TRBJ2-1, the V gene TRBV7-2, with D maybe TRBD1 (6 bases). Per germline, CDR1 SGHTA and CDR2 FQGNSA. This CDR3 is built from 15 residues. Trimming left V 5 bases short and J 2 bases short, with 13 bases between.

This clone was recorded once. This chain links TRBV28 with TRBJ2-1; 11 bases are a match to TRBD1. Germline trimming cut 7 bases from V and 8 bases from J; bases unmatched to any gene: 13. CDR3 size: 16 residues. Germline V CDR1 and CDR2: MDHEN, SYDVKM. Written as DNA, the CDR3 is TGTGCCAGCACCGAACACGGGACAGGGGGAATCGATGAGCAGTTCTTC. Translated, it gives CASTEHGTGGIDEQFF.

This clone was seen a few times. CDR3 coding DNA: TGTGCCAGCTCACAACAGGGGGCAGTGGTTGGTGGCTACACCTTC. Translation gives CASSQQGAVVGGYTF. The chain links TRBV18 to TRBJ1-2; 9 positions agree with TRBD1. The junction had 10 bases not matched to a gene; V was cut back by 4 bases and J by 7 bases. The germline V gene encodes CDR1 KGHSH and CDR2 LQKENI. The CDR3 is 15 residues long.

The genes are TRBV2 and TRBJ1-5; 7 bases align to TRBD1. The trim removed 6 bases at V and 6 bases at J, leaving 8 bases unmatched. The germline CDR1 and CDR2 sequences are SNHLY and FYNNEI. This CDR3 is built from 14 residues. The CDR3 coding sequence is TGTGCCAGCAGCTTGACAGGGCTGAGTCAGCCCCAGCATTTT. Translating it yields CASSLTGLSQPQHF. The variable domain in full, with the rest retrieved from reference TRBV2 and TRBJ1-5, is EPEVTQTPSHQVTQMGQEVILRCVPISNHLYFYWYRQILGQKVEFLVSFYNNEISEKSEIFDDQFSVERPDGSNFTLKIRSTKLEDSAMYFCASSLTGLSQPQHFGDGTRLSIL.

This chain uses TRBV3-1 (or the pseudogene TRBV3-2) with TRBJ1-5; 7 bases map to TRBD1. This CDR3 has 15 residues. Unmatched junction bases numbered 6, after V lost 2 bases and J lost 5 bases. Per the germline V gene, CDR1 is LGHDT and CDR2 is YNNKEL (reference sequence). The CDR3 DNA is TGTGCCAGCAGCCAAACCCACAGGGGAGATCAGCCCCAGCATTTT. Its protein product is CASSQTHRGDQPQHF.

DNA for the CDR3: TGTGCCAGCAGCGTAGCCGGACTAGCGGGAGACACCGGGGAGCTGTTTTTT. Translating it yields CASSVAGLAGDTGELFF. The chain combines TRBV9 with TRBJ2-2; 13 nucleotides agree with TRBD2. This CDR3 is built from 17 residues. Losses at the gene ends were 0 bases for V and 3 bases for J; bases not matched to a gene: 2. Germline V lookup: CDR1 SGDLS, CDR2 YYNGEE.

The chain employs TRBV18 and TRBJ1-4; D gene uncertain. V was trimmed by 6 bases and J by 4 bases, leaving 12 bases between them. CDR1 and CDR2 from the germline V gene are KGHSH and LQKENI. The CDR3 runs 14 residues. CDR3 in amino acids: CASSLGSYNEKLFF. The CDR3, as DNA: TGTGCCAGCTCCCTTGGCAGCTATAATGAAAAACTGTTTTTT.

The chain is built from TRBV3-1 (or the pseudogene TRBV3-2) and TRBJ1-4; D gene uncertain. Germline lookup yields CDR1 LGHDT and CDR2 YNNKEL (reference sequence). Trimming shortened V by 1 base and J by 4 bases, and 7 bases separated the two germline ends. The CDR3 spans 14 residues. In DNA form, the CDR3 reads TGTGCCAGCAGCCAAGGGGGAGTTAATGAAAAACTGTTTTTT. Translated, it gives CASSQGGVNEKLFF.

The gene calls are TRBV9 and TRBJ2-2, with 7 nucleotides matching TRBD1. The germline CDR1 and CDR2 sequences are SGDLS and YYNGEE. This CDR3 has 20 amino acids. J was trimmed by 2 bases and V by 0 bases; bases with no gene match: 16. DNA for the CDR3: TGTGCCAGCAGCGTAGTAGATGTTAGTAGGACAGGCATCAACACCGGGGAGCTGTTTTTT. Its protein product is CASSVVDVSRTGINTGELFF.

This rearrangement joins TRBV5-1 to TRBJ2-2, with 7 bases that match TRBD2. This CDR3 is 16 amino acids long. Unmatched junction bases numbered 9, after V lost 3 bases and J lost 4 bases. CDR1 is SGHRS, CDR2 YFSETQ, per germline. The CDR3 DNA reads TGCGCCAGCAGCTCGAGCCGTGGGGAGGGCACCGGGGAGCTGTTTTTT. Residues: CASSSSRGEGTGELFF.

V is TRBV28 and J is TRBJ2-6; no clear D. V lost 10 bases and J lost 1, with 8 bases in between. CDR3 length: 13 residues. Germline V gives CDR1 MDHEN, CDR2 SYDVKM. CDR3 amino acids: CATDGSGANVLTF. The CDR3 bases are TGTGCCACCGACGGTTCTGGGGCCAACGTCCTGACTTTC.